One sample yielded the 20 T cell receptor beta chains listed below, sequenced in a study of shared clonotypes between healthy human individuals. The assay was immunoSEQ multiplex PCR, and TCRdb's table has in-frame clones only and misses some. This sample yields over a million clones, of which about four fifths are seen a single time; about 0.52% belongs to the top ten. Sequenced material: memory CD4+ T cells from PBMCs. Subset specified: CD45RA-negative fraction. Receptor source: a man aged 18 to 29 in good health. Some clones in this sample may be carry-over from other donors' samples.

The chain couples TRBV7-9 to TRBJ2-1; D could derive from TRBD1 or TRBD2 (5 bases each). CDR3 length: 12 amino acids. Germline CDR1 reads SEHNR; CDR2 reads FQNEAQ (reference sequence). The V and J ends lost 5 bases and 9 bases respectively, with 11 bases between them. The CDR3 is CASSGTRGEQFF. CDR3 in DNA: TGTGCCAGCAGCGGGACGAGGGGTGAGCAGTTCTTC.

The V gene is TRBV5-1, the J gene TRBJ1-2; D not certain. The CDR3 totals 14 residues. CDR1 SGHRS and CDR2 YFSETQ come from the germline V gene. Trimming took off 4 bases at V and 2 bases at J, with 12 bases between the two ends. The CDR3 DNA sequence: TGCGCCAGCAGCCCGGACGGCAAAAACTATGGCTACACCTTC. Its translation is CASSPDGKNYGYTF.

CDR3 loop: CASSPPGVQGGSYF. The CDR3, as DNA: TGTGCCAGCTCACCACCGGGGGTTCAAGGGGGTTCGTATTTT. The gene calls are TRBV18 and TRBJ2-3, with a weak D call TRBD1 (6 bases). The germline CDR1 and CDR2 sequences are KGHSH and LQKENI. Trimming pared 0 bases from V and 14 bases from J, leaving 18 bases between. This CDR3 region has 14 residues.

The chain employs TRBV30 and TRBJ1-5; D ambiguous. There are 15 residues in the CDR3. Germline CDR1 reads GTSNPN; CDR2 reads SVGIG (reference sequence). V was cut by 0 bases and J by 6 bases, with 15 bases left in between. The CDR3 coding sequence is TGTGCCTGGAGTGTACGGAGAAACAACCCTCAGCCCCAGCATTTT. Translating gives CAWSVRRNNPQPQHF. The full variable domain, in which reference TRBV30 and TRBJ1-5 provide the parts outside the CDR3, is SQTIHQWPATLVQPVGSPLSLECTVEGTSNPNLYWYRQAAGRGLQLLFYSVGIGQISSEVPQNLSASRPQDRQFILSSKKLLLSDSGFYLCAWSVRRNNPQPQHFGDGTRLSIL.

The CDR3 here is CATSSWGSLEQFF. The DNA for the CDR3 is TGTGCCACCAGCAGCTGGGGAAGTCTCGAGCAGTTCTTC. The rearrangement joins TRBV15 to TRBJ2-1; no firm D call. CDR3 length: 13 amino acids. CDR1 is LNHNV, CDR2 YYDKDF, per germline (reference sequence). V lost 3 bases and J lost 10, with 13 bases in between.

V and J are TRBV29-1 and TRBJ2-3; TRBD1 matches 8 bases. Per germline, CDR1 SQVTM and CDR2 ANQGSEA. The CDR3 is 16 amino acids. V gave up 4 bases and J gave up 4 bases; unmatched junction bases: 13. DNA of the CDR3: TGCAGCGTTGTGCGACAGGGGCTAAGAGGGGCAGATACGCAGTATTTT. Amino acid sequence: CSVVRQGLRGADTQYF.

This sequence joins TRBV6-1 and TRBJ1-4, with 7 bases that match TRBD1. The CDR3 is 19 amino acids. Trimming removed 2 bases from V and 2 bases from J; junction bases left unmatched: 14. The germline gives CDR1 MNHNS, CDR2 SASEGT. Here the CDR3 reads CASSEFPRGVYRTNEKLFF. CDR3 bases: TGTGCCAGCAGTGAATTCCCCAGGGGGGTTTATCGGACTAATGAAAAACTGTTTTTT.

This chain joins TRBV2 and TRBJ1-2; D unresolved. CDR1 and CDR2 from the germline V gene are SNHLY and FYNNEI. V dropped 6 bases and J dropped 4 bases, with 15 bases sitting between them. The CDR3 sequence is 14 residues long. Here the CDR3 DNA reads TGTGCCAGCAGGGGTGACCCGTCGGCCTATGGCTACACCTTC. Translation: CASRGDPSAYGYTF.

The chain is built from TRBV6-5 and TRBJ1-2; 9 nucleotides match TRBD1. There are 15 residues in the CDR3. V trimming: 0 bases; J trimming: 2 bases; junction bases outside the gene matches: 1. Looked up from germline, CDR1 is MNHEY and CDR2 is SVGAGI. DNA for the CDR3: TGTGCCAGCAGTTACTCGACAGGGGGGAACTATGGCTACACCTTC. Translation: CASSYSTGGNYGYTF.

This rearrangement joins TRBV18 to TRBJ2-7; 9 bases align to TRBD2. V shed 3 bases, J shed 7 bases, and the junction held 16 bases outside the gene matches. Germline CDR1 KGHSH, CDR2 LQKENI. This CDR3 spans 17 amino acids. The CDR3 spells CASSPLGPSGAGVEQYF. Written as DNA, the CDR3 is TGTGCCAGCTCACCGCTTGGCCCTAGCGGGGCCGGCGTGGAGCAGTACTTC.

Here the CDR3 reads CASSSGLVVDEQFF. As DNA, the CDR3 is TGCGCCAGCAGCTCCGGCCTCGTGGTCGATGAGCAGTTCTTC. V and J are TRBV5-1 and TRBJ2-1; D gene ambiguous. V lost 3 bases to trimming and J lost 8 bases, with 15 bases between them. The CDR3 covers 14 residues. Germline CDR1 and CDR2: SGHRS and YFSETQ. Supplemented by reference TRBV5-1 and TRBJ2-1, the full variable domain reads KAGVTQTPRYLIKTRGQQVTLSCSPISGHRSVSWYQQTPGQGLQFLFEYFSETQRNKGNFPGRFSGRQFSNSRSEMNVSTLELGDSALYLCASSSGLVVDEQFFGPGTRLTVL.

This clone was observed a few times. The chain joins TRBV5-1 to TRBJ2-3; D gene uncertain. The V end was cut by 1 base, the J end by 1 base, with 7 bases between. The CDR3 spans 14 residues. CDR1 and CDR2 (germline): SGHRS, YFSETQ. The CDR3 protein is CASSLSVGTDTQYF. DNA for the CDR3: TGCGCCAGCAGCTTGTCGGTCGGCACAGATACGCAGTATTTT.

The genes are TRBV25-1 and TRBJ1-1; a weak D match, TRBD1 (5 bases). The CDR3 is 17 residues long. V was shortened by 8 bases and J by 0 bases, with 22 bases between the two germline ends. Germline V gives CDR1 MGHDK, CDR2 SYGVNS. The CDR3 spells CASEERDSKRMNTEAFF. CDR3 DNA sequence: TGTGCCAGCGAGGAACGAGACAGCAAGAGGATGAACACTGAAGCTTTCTTT.

The chain employs TRBV7-3 and TRBJ2-7; the D call may be TRBD1 or TRBD2 (6 bases each). The V and J ends lost 1 base and 3 bases respectively, with 10 bases between them. The germline V gene has CDR1 SGHTA and CDR2 FQGTGA. The CDR3 spans 14 residues. This chain's CDR3 is CASSLKGGNYEQYF. In DNA, the CDR3 is TGTGCCAGCAGCTTAAAGGGGGGTAACTACGAGCAGTACTTC.

This chain joins TRBV9 and TRBJ1-2, with D unresolved. From germline, CDR1 is SGDLS and CDR2 YYNGEE. There are 13 residues in the CDR3. Trimming removed 3 bases at V and 3 bases at J, with 9 bases between. The CDR3 sequence is CASSGERDYGYTF. The CDR3 DNA is TGTGCCAGCAGCGGAGAGAGGGACTATGGCTACACCTTC.

With respect to this clone: This specimen includes other DNA sequences encoding the same CDR3. V and J are TRBV30 and TRBJ1-3; D might be TRBD1 (5 bases). V lost 2 bases and J lost 0, with 8 bases in between. Germline V gene sequence: CDR1 GTSNPN, CDR2 SVGIG (reference sequence). The CDR3 totals 14 residues. The CDR3 sequence is CAWSSGFSGNTIYF. DNA of the CDR3: TGTGCCTGGAGTTCAGGGTTCTCTGGAAACACCATATATTTT.

The chain carries TRBV10-3 and TRBJ2-7; the D gene could be TRBD1 or TRBD2 (5 bases each). The CDR3 extends over 15 amino acids. Trimming stripped 0 bases from V and 1 base from J, with 10 bases between. Germline assignment: CDR1 ENHRY and CDR2 SYGVKD. CDR3 sequence: CAISESWGISYEQYF. As DNA, the CDR3 is TGTGCCATCAGTGAGTCGTGGGGGATTTCCTACGAGCAGTACTTC.

The chain carries TRBV6-5 and TRBJ2-5; 8 bases map to TRBD2. This CDR3 region has 15 residues. Germline CDR1 is MNHEY and CDR2 is SVGAGI. The V gene end was trimmed by 6 bases and the J gene end by 1 base; junction bases not matched to a gene: 7. CDR3 loop: CASRPRGAGQETQYF. Written as DNA, the CDR3 is TGTGCCAGCAGGCCGCGGGGGGCGGGCCAAGAGACCCAGTACTTC.

The V call is TRBV2, the J call TRBJ2-7; 9 bases fit TRBD2. Germline assignment: CDR1 SNHLY and CDR2 FYNNEI. This CDR3 has 14 amino acids. Losses at the gene ends were 6 bases for V and 5 bases for J; bases not matched to a gene: 8. CDR3 nucleotide sequence: TGTGCCAGCAGGATGCGGGAGGGCGTCGACGAGCAGTACTTC. Translation: CASRMREGVDEQYF.

As regards this clone: Within the sample, other DNA sequences also encode this same CDR3. The rearrangement joins TRBV5-4 to TRBJ1-1, with D possibly matching TRBD1 (5 bases). CDR1 is SGHNT and CDR2 is YYREEE in the germline V gene (reference sequence). The V and J ends lost 4 bases and 6 bases respectively, with 13 bases between them. CDR3 size: 13 residues. The CDR3 loop is CASSLPGTAEAFF. The CDR3 DNA reads as TGTGCCAGCAGCCTACCAGGGACGGCTGAAGCTTTCTTT.